One and the same sample provided the 29 T cell receptor beta chains below, sequenced in a study of technical replicates of blood from a handful of donors (TCRdb year 2017). Library creation used the immunoSEQ multiplex PCR assay. The source is immuneACCESS, and TCRdb retained only in-frame sequences with V and J called. Part of the clones is not carried over; for the studies checked, unresolved V genes explain less than half of this, and the remainder is unexplained. Across this sample there are 55,000 to 75,000 clones, with 70% to 90% seen only once. The top ten clones comprise roughly 5% of the sample. What was sequenced was PBMCs. Receptors originate from a human donor in good health. Some clones in this sample may be carry-over from other donors' samples.

This clone was counted a few times. The CDR3 coding sequence is TGTGCCAGCAGCTTAAGTAGCGGTCGGACAGATACGCAGTATTTT. Protein sequence: CASSLSSGRTDTQYF. The chain is built from TRBV7-3 and TRBJ2-3; D is perhaps TRBD2 (6 bases). The CDR3 totals 15 residues. V was pared by 1 base and J by 3 bases, with 11 bases between. The germline V gene encodes CDR1 SGHTA and CDR2 FQGTGA.

The rearrangement joins TRBV6-4 to TRBJ1-5, with 8 bases fitting TRBD1. Trimming cost V 3 bases and J 4 bases; bases outside gene matches: 11. CDR1 and CDR2 (germline): MRHNA, SNTAGT. There are 17 residues in the CDR3. CDR3 nucleotides: TGTGCCAGCAGTGATAGACCCAGAGGACAGGGAAATCAGCCCCAGCATTTT. Its translation is CASSDRPRGQGNQPQHF.

The V gene is TRBV4-2, the J gene TRBJ1-4; possible D gene TRBD1, 5 bases. The CDR3 has 16 residues. Germline assignment: CDR1 LGHNA and CDR2 YNFKEQ. Between the trimmed V and J ends, which lost 0 bases and 7 bases, there was a span of 15 bases. This chain's CDR3 is CASSQEDSRPSEKLFF. CDR3 nucleotides: TGTGCCAGCAGCCAAGAAGACAGTAGGCCAAGTGAAAAACTGTTTTTT.

This CDR3 reads CSVLSWNTEAFF. The CDR3, as DNA: TGCAGCGTGTTGTCCTGGAACACTGAAGCTTTCTTT. The V call is TRBV29-1, the J call TRBJ1-1, with D unresolved. The V end was cut by 6 bases, the J end by 1 base, with 9 bases between. The germline V gene encodes CDR1 SQVTM and CDR2 ANQGSEA. The CDR3 runs 12 residues.

The chain uses TRBV19 and TRBJ2-7, with 9 bases fitting TRBD1. This CDR3 region has 15 residues. Germline CDR1 LNHDA, CDR2 SQIVND (reference sequence). Trimming at V came to 2 bases and at J to 3 bases, leaving 5 bases not matched to a gene. DNA of the CDR3: TGTGCCAGTAGTATAACTGGACAGGGGATCTACGAGCAGTACTTC. Protein sequence: CASSITGQGIYEQYF.

The chain joins TRBV5-1 to TRBJ2-1, with D tentatively TRBD2 (6 bases). The V gene's germline CDR1 is SGHRS and CDR2 YFSETQ. The CDR3 runs to 14 residues. Trimming cost V 0 bases and J 9 bases, with 13 bases left between them. Here the CDR3 reads CASSLETSQGEQFF. Written as DNA, the CDR3 is TGCGCCAGCAGCTTGGAGACTAGTCAAGGTGAGCAGTTCTTC. The whole variable domain, remainder taken from reference TRBV5-1 and TRBJ2-1, is KAGVTQTPRYLIKTRGQQVTLSCSPISGHRSVSWYQQTPGQGLQFLFEYFSETQRNKGNFPGRFSGRQFSNSRSEMNVSTLELGDSALYLCASSLETSQGEQFFGPGTRLTVL.

The V and J genes are TRBV6-6 and TRBJ1-1; weak D call: TRBD1 (6 bases). V gave up 7 bases and J gave up 6 bases, with 15 bases separating them. The CDR3 consists of 13 residues. Germline-derived CDR1 and CDR2 are MNHNY and SVGAGI (reference sequence). The CDR3 region has the DNA TGTGCCAGCACCTTGAGGGGGACCGCTGAAGCTTTCTTT. Protein: CASTLRGTAEAFF.

CDR3 loop: CASSQAGTSGGASRETQYF. CDR3 bases: TGCGCCAGCAGCCAAGCCGGGACTAGCGGGGGGGCTTCCCGGGAGACCCAGTACTTC. The chain joins TRBV4-1 to TRBJ2-5; 16 positions agree with TRBD2. This CDR3 spans 19 amino acids. V shed 1 base, J shed 5 bases, and the junction held 10 bases outside the gene matches. Per germline, CDR1 MGHRA and CDR2 YSYEKL.

The table lists this clone with a few counts. The chain combines TRBV19 with TRBJ2-5; 8 positions agree with TRBD2. The CDR3 contains 14 residues. V shed 6 bases and J 6 bases; nucleotides not matched to a gene: 9. In germline, CDR1 is LNHDA, CDR2 SQIVND (reference sequence). For the CDR3, the DNA is TGTGCCAGTAGCAGTAGCGGGGACCTACAGACCCAGTACTTC. Translation: CASSSSGDLQTQYF.

In its sample, this clone was seen once. This chain joins TRBV11-1 and TRBJ2-7, with 12 bases that match TRBD2. The V gene end was trimmed by 2 bases and the J gene end by 7 bases; junction bases not matched to a gene: 12. The CDR3 spans 17 residues. Looked up from germline, CDR1 is SGHAT and CDR2 is FQDESV (reference sequence). CDR3 bases: TGTGCCAGCAGCTTAACTGCGGAACTAGCGGGAGGCGGGGAGCAGTACTTC. Residues: CASSLTAELAGGGEQYF.

The chain links TRBV4-1 to TRBJ2-7, with a possible D match to TRBD1 (6 bases). CDR1 and CDR2 from the germline V gene are MGHRA and YSYEKL. This CDR3 is built from 15 residues. Trimming cost V 1 base and J 4 bases, with 14 bases left between them. This CDR3 is CASSQVVTGLYEQYF. For the CDR3, the DNA is TGCGCCAGCAGCCAAGTGGTTACAGGGCTGTACGAGCAGTACTTC.

This clone has just one count. This chain connects TRBV6-5 to TRBJ2-3; 8 nucleotides agree with TRBD2. Germline CDR1 reads MNHEY; CDR2 reads SVGAGI. J lost 3 bases, V lost 6 bases, and 2 bases had no gene match. The CDR3 extends over 13 amino acids. This CDR3 is CASRASGTDTQYF. The CDR3 nucleotides are TGTGCCAGCAGGGCTAGCGGGACAGATACGCAGTATTTT.

This chain connects TRBV4-1 to TRBJ2-2, with D hard to call. The CDR3 totals 16 residues. The V end lost 1 base, the J end lost 1 base, and 10 bases lay between the germline ends. Germline CDR1 reads MGHRA; CDR2 reads YSYEKL. DNA of the CDR3: TGCGCCAGCAGCCAAGTAGCCCTATTGAACACCGGGGAGCTGTTTTTT. Translated: CASSQVALLNTGELFF.

This sequence joins TRBV18 and TRBJ1-5; 8 bases fit TRBD1. CDR1 is KGHSH and CDR2 is LQKENI in the germline V gene. V lost 2 bases and J lost 3; bases outside the gene matches: 3. The CDR3 is 15 amino acids. The CDR3 region is CASSPGTGLNQPQHF. CDR3 bases: TGTGCCAGCTCACCAGGGACAGGCCTCAATCAGCCCCAGCATTTT.

The chain couples TRBV4-3 to TRBJ2-2; TRBD2 aligns across 9 bases. From germline, CDR1 is LGHNA and CDR2 YSLEER. Trimming took 4 bases from V and 0 from J; bases not matched to a gene: 9. The CDR3 totals 18 residues. The CDR3 coding sequence is TGCGCCAGCAGCCTGGAAAGCCCTAGCGGGACGAACACCGGGGAGCTGTTTTTT. This encodes CASSLESPSGTNTGELFF.

J is TRBJ1-5 and V is TRBV15; tentative D call: TRBD1 (5 bases). Germline values: CDR1 LNHNV, CDR2 YYDKDF (reference sequence). This CDR3 comprises 15 residues. V gave up 3 bases and J gave up 7 bases, with 16 bases separating them. CDR3 in amino acids: CATSSGSGDGQPQHF. The CDR3 DNA sequence: TGTGCCACCAGCAGTGGTTCGGGGGATGGGCAGCCCCAGCATTTT.

This clone has only one observation. Here the CDR3 DNA reads TGTGCCATAGGGACTAGCGCGAGCACAGATACGCAGTATTTT. Protein sequence: CAIGTSASTDTQYF. J is TRBJ2-3 and V is TRBV10-3; 10 bases map to TRBD2. Germline CDR1 and CDR2: ENHRY and SYGVKD. The ends lost 9 bases at V and 0 bases at J; junction bases unmatched: 3. The CDR3 has 14 residues.

The V call is TRBV27, the J call TRBJ1-5; TRBD1 might be the D (5 bases). The CDR3 is made up of 12 amino acids. Germline loops: CDR1 MNHEY, CDR2 SMNVEV (reference sequence). CDR3 coding DNA: TGTGAGAGACAGCGACACAATCAGCCCCAGCATTTT. Its translation is CERQRHNQPQHF.

The chain combines TRBV6-1 with TRBJ1-5, with 8 bases aligning to TRBD1. The CDR3 has 14 amino acids. Unmatched junction bases numbered 3, after V lost 5 bases and J lost 3 bases. Looked up from germline, CDR1 is MNHNS and CDR2 is SASEGT. CDR3 nucleotides: TGTGCCAGCAGTAGGACAGGGATCAATCAGCCCCAGCATTTT. Translating gives CASSRTGINQPQHF.

For this clone: The same CDR3 also results from other DNA sequences found in this sample. The CDR3 nucleotides are TGTGCCAGCAGCGTAGGCGCTAGCGGGTCGTACGAGCAGTACTTC. This translates into CASSVGASGSYEQYF. The gene calls are TRBV9 and TRBJ2-7; 8 positions match TRBD2. V dropped 0 bases and J dropped 4; count of bases not matched to a gene: 6. This CDR3 has 15 amino acids. CDR1 is SGDLS and CDR2 is YYNGEE in the germline V gene.

This clone was seen more than once but under ten times. This chain links TRBV4-1 with TRBJ2-2; D is undetermined. CDR1 and CDR2 (germline): MGHRA, YSYEKL. CDR3 size: 15 residues. V shed 0 bases and J shed 6 bases, with 11 bases lying between them. CDR3 sequence reads: CASSQERIPPGELFF. The CDR3, as DNA: TGCGCCAGCAGCCAAGAGAGAATTCCGCCCGGGGAGCTGTTTTTT.

The V gene is TRBV6-5, the J gene TRBJ2-5; 12 bases fit TRBD1. The germline V gene has CDR1 MNHEY and CDR2 SVGAGI. This CDR3 spans 14 amino acids. The trim removed 6 bases at V and 6 bases at J, leaving 5 bases unmatched. The CDR3 region is CASRGTGGLKTQYF. The CDR3 region has the DNA TGTGCCAGCAGGGGGACAGGGGGCCTGAAGACCCAGTACTTC.

The rearrangement uses TRBV6-6 and TRBJ2-7; TRBD2 might be the D (5 bases). The V end lost 6 bases, the J end lost 2 bases, and 17 bases lay between the germline ends. This CDR3 is 15 amino acids long. Per germline, CDR1 MNHNY and CDR2 SVGAGI (reference sequence). The CDR3 sequence is CASSPSGMSPYEQYF. Here the CDR3 DNA reads TGTGCCAGCAGCCCGTCCGGGATGAGCCCCTACGAGCAGTACTTC.

The chain couples TRBV29-1 to TRBJ2-5; 7 nucleotides align to TRBD2. After removal of 3 bases from V and 1 base from J, the junction contained 5 bases not matched to a gene. Germline CDR1 SQVTM, CDR2 ANQGSEA. The CDR3 runs to 14 residues. CDR3 in amino acids: CSVEGGQVQETQYF. The CDR3 bases are TGCAGCGTTGAGGGAGGGCAGGTCCAAGAGACCCAGTACTTC.

The chain links TRBV10-3 to TRBJ1-5, with D possibly being TRBD1 (6 bases). Trimming took 2 bases from V and 4 from J, leaving 9 bases between them. This CDR3 contains 14 residues. The germline V gene has CDR1 ENHRY and CDR2 SYGVKD. Here the CDR3 reads CAISEGGLNQPQHF. CDR3 nucleotide sequence: TGTGCCATCAGTGAGGGGGGCCTAAATCAGCCCCAGCATTTT.

This clone has only a few counts. The rearrangement uses TRBV4-1 and TRBJ2-3, with D perhaps matching TRBD1 (5 bases). This CDR3 is built from 15 residues. Trimming cost V 0 bases and J 5 bases, with 12 bases left between them. Per the germline V gene, CDR1 is MGHRA and CDR2 is YSYEKL. Written as DNA, the CDR3 is TGCGCCAGCAGCCAAGAGCTTAGGGGTGGAGATACGCAGTATTTT. Protein: CASSQELRGGDTQYF.

This chain connects TRBV6-6 to TRBJ2-7; 9 nucleotides match TRBD1. Unmatched junction bases numbered 2, after V lost 6 bases and J lost 2 bases. The CDR3 is made up of 13 amino acids. Per germline, CDR1 MNHNY and CDR2 SVGAGI (reference sequence). The CDR3 sequence: CASSWDRAYEQYF. DNA for the CDR3: TGTGCCAGCAGCTGGGACAGGGCCTACGAGCAGTACTTC.

The chain recombines TRBV10-3 with TRBJ2-7; no clear D gene. The CDR3 extends over 13 amino acids. Trimming pared 4 bases from V and 3 bases from J, leaving 10 bases between. Germline CDR1 is ENHRY and CDR2 is SYGVKD. CDR3 amino acids: CAISVMPDYEQYF. CDR3 bases: TGTGCCATCAGTGTGATGCCAGACTACGAGCAGTACTTC.

The V and J genes are TRBV5-1 and TRBJ2-7, with TRBD1 matching 11 bases. This CDR3 is built from 16 residues. V shed 1 base and J 5 bases; nucleotides not matched to a gene: 8. The germline gives CDR1 SGHRS, CDR2 YFSETQ. The chain's CDR3 is CASSLIPGQGAHEQYF. The CDR3 bases are TGCGCCAGCAGCTTGATCCCTGGACAGGGGGCCCACGAGCAGTACTTC.